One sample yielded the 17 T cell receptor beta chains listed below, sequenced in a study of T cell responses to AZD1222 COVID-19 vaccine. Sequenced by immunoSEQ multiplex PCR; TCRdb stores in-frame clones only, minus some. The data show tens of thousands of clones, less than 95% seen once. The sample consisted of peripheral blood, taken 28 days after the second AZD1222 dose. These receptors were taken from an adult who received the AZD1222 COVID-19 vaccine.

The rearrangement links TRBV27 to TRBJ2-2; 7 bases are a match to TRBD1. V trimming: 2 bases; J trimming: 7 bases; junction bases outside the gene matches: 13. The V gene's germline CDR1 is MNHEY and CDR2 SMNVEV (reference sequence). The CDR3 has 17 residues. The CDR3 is CASSLITTGLSVGELFF. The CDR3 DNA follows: TGTGCCAGCAGTTTAATTACGACAGGGTTATCCGTCGGGGAGCTGTTTTTT.

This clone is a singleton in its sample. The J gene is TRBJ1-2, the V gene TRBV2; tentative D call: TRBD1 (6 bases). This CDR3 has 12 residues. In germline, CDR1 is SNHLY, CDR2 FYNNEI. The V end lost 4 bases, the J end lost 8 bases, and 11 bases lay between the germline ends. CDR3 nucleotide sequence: TGTGCCAGCAGTGGGGGGCCTCAGGGCTACACCTTC. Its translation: CASSGGPQGYTF.

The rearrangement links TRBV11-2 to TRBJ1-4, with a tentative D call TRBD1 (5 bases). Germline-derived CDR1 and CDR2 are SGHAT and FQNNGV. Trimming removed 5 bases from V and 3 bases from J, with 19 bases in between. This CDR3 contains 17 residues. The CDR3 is CASSADWGKLSNEKLFF. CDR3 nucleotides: TGTGCCAGCAGCGCAGACTGGGGGAAGCTATCTAATGAAAAACTGTTTTTT. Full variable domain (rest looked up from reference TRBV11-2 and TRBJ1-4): EAGVAQSPRYKIIEKRQSVAFWCNPISGHATLYWYQQILGQGPKLLIQFQNNGVVDDSQLPKDRFSAERLKGVDSTLKIQPAKLEDSAVYLCASSADWGKLSNEKLFFGSGTQLSVL.

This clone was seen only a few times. CDR3 region: CASSYYPGEQFF. CDR3 DNA sequence: TGTGCCAGCAGTTACTACCCGGGTGAGCAGTTCTTC. The V call is TRBV6-6, the J call TRBJ2-1; D gene ambiguous. The length of the CDR3 is 12 residues. Per the germline V gene, CDR1 is MNHNY and CDR2 is SVGAGI (reference sequence). V was clipped by 1 base and J by 9 bases, with 7 bases between them.

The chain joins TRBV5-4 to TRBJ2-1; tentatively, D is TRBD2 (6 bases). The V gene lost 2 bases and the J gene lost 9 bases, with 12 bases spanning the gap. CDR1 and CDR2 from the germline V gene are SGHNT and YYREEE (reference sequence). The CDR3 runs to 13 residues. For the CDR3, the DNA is TGTGCCAGCAGCTTACAGGAGGGAGTTGAGCAGTTCTTC. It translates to CASSLQEGVEQFF.

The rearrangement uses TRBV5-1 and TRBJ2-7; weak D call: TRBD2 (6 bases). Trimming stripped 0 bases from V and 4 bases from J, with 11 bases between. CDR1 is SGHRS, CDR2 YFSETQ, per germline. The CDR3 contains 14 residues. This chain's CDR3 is CASSLGSGMYEQYF. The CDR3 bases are TGCGCCAGCAGCTTGGGTAGCGGAATGTACGAGCAGTACTTC.

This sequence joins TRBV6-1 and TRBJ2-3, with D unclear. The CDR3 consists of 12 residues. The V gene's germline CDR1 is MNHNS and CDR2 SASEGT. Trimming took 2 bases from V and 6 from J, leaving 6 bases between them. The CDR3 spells CASSEPADTQYF. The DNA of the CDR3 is TGTGCCAGCAGTGAACCAGCTGATACGCAGTATTTT.

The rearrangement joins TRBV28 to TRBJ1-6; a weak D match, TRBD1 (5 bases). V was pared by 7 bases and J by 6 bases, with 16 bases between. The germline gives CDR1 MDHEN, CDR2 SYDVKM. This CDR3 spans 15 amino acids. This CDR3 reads CASNIFSGGNSPLHF. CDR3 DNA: TGTGCCAGCAATATATTTAGTGGGGGTAATTCACCCCTCCACTTT. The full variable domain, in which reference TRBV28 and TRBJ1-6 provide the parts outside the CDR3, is DVKVTQSSRYLVKRTGEKVFLECVQDMDHENMFWYRQDPGLGLRLIYFSYDVKMKEKGDIPEGYSVSREKKERFSLILESASTNQTSMYLCASNIFSGGNSPLHFGNGTRLTVT.

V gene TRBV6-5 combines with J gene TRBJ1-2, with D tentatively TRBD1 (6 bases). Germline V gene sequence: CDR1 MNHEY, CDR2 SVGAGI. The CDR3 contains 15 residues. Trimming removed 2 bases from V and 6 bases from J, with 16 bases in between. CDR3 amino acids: CASSYPEEGDNGYTF. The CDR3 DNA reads TGTGCCAGCAGTTACCCGGAGGAAGGGGACAATGGCTACACCTTC.

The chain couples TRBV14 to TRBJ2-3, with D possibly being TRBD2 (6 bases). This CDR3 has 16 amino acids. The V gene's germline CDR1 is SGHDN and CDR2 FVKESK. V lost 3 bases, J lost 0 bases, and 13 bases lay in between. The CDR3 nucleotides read TGTGCCAGCAGCCATATAGCGGCGACTAGCACAGATACGCAGTATTTT. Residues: CASSHIAATSTDTQYF.

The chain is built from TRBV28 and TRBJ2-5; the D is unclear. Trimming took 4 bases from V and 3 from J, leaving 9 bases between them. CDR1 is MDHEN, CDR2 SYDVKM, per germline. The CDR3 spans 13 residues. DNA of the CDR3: TGTGCCAGCAGTTCCGCCATTAAAGAGACCCAGTACTTC. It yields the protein CASSSAIKETQYF.

The CDR3 loop is CASSVGQGDTDTQYF. CDR3 DNA: TGTGCCAGCAGCGTAGGGCAGGGCGACACAGATACGCAGTATTTT. This sequence joins TRBV9 and TRBJ2-3, with D possibly TRBD1 on 5 matching bases. CDR1 and CDR2 (germline): SGDLS, YYNGEE. The CDR3 contains 15 residues. Between the trimmed V and J ends, which lost 0 bases and 2 bases, there was a span of 10 bases.

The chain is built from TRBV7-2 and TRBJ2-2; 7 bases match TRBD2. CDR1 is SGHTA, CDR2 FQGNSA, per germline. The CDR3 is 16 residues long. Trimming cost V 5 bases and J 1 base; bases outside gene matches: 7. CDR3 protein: CASSLRPSGNTGELFF. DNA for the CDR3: TGTGCCAGCAGCCTAAGGCCTAGCGGGAACACCGGGGAGCTGTTTTTT. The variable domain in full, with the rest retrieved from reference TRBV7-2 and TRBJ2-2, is GAGVSQSPSNKVTEKGKDVELRCDPISGHTALYWYRQSLGQGLEFLIYFQGNSAPDKSGLPSDRFSAERTGGSVSTLTIQRTQQEDSAVYLCASSLRPSGNTGELFFGEGSRLTVL.

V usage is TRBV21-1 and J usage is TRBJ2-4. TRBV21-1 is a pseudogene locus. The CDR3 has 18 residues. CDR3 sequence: CASSKALAGELAKNIQYF. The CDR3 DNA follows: TGTGCCAGCAGCAAAGCGCTGGCAGGAGAACTAGCCAAAAACATTCAGTACTTC.

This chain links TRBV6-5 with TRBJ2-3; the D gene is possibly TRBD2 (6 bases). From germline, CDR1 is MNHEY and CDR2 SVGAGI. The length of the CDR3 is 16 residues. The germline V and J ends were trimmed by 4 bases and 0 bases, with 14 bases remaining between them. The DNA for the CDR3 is TGTGCCAGCAGTTTTCTGAGGGACTCTAGCACAGATACGCAGTATTTT. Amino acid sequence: CASSFLRDSSTDTQYF.

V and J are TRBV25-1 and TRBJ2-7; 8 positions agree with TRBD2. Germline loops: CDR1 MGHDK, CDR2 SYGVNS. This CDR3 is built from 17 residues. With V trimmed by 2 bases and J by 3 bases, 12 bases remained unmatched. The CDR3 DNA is TGTGCCAGCAGTGAAAGCTCCCATGCCAGCGGGAGCTACGAGCAGTACTTC. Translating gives CASSESSHASGSYEQYF.

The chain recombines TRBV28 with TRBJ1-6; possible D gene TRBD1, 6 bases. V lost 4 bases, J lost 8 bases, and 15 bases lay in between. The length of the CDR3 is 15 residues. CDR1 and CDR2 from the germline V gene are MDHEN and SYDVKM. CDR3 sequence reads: CASSSLPGVDSPLHF. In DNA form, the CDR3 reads TGTGCCAGCAGTTCCCTTCCAGGGGTCGATTCACCCCTCCACTTT. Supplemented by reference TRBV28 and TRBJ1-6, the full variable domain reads DVKVTQSSRYLVKRTGEKVFLECVQDMDHENMFWYRQDPGLGLRLIYFSYDVKMKEKGDIPEGYSVSREKKERFSLILESASTNQTSMYLCASSSLPGVDSPLHFGNGTRLTVT.